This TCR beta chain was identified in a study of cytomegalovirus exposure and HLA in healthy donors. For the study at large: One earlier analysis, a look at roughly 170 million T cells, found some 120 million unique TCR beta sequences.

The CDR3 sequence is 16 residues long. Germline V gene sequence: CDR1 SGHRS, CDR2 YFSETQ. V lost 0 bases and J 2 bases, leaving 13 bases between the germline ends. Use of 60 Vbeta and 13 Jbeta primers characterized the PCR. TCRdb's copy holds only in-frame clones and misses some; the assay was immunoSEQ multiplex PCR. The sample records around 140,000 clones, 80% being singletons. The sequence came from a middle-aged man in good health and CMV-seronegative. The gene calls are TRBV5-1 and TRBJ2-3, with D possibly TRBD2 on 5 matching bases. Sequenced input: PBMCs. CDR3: CASSLVTGSLTDTQYF. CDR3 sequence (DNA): TGCGCCAGCAGCTTGGTTACGGGGTCTCTCACAGATACGCAGTATTTT.